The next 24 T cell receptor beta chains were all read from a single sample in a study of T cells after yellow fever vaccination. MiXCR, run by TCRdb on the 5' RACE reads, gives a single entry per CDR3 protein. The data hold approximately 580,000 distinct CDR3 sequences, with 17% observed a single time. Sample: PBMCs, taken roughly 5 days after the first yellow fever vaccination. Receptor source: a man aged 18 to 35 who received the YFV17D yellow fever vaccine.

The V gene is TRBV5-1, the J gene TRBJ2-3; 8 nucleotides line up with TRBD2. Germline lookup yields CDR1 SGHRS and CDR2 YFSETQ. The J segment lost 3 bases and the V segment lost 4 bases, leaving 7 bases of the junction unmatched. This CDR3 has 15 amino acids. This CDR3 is CASSPIAGPTDTQYF. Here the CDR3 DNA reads TGCGCCAGCAGCCCCATAGCGGGGCCTACAGATACGCAGTATTTT. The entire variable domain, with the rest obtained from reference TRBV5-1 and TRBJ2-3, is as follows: KAGVTQTPRYLIKTRGQQVTLSCSPISGHRSVSWYQQTPGQGLQFLFEYFSETQRNKGNFPGRFSGRQFSNSRSEMNVSTLELGDSALYLCASSPIAGPTDTQYFGPGTRLTVL.

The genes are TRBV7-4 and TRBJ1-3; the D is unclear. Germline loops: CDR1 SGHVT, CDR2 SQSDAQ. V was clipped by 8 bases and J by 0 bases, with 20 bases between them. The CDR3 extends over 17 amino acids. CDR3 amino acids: CASGPGRRAFSGNTIYF. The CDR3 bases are TGTGCCAGCGGCCCCGGCCGTCGGGCCTTCTCTGGAAACACCATATATTTT.

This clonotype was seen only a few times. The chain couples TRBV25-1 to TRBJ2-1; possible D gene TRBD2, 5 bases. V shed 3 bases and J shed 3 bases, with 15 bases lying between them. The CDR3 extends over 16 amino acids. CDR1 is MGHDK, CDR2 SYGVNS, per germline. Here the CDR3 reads CASSEMSGGSYNEQFF. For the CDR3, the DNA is TGTGCCAGCAGTGAGATGTCTGGTGGGAGCTACAATGAGCAGTTCTTC. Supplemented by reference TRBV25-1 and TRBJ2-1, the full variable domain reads EADIYQTPRYLVIGTGKKITLECSQTMGHDKMYWYQQDPGMELHLIHYSYGVNSTEKGDLSSESTVSRIRTEHFPLTLESARPSHTSQYLCASSEMSGGSYNEQFFGPGTRLTVL.

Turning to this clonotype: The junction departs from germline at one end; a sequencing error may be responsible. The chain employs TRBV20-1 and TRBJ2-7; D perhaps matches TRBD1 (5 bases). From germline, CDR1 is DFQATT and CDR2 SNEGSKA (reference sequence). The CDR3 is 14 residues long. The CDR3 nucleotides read TGCAGTGCGAGAGGTCCGGGTCAGGGCCACGAGCAGTACTTC. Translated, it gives CSARGPGQGHEQYF.

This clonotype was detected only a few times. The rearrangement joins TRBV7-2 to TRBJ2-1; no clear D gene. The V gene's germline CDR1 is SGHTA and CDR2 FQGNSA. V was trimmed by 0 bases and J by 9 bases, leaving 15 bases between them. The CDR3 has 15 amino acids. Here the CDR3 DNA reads TGTGCCAGCAGCTTAGCGTTGCCCCTCCCCCTTGAGCAGTTCTTC. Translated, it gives CASSLALPLPLEQFF. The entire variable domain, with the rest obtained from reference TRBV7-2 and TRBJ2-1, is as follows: GAGVSQSPSNKVTEKGKDVELRCDPISGHTALYWYRQSLGQGLEFLIYFQGNSAPDKSGLPSDRFSAERTGGSVSTLTIQRTQQEDSAVYLCASSLALPLPLEQFFGPGTRLTVL.

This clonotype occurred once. The CDR3 here is CASSQVVGGRNGELFF. CDR3 sequence (DNA): TGCGCCAGCAGCCAAGTGGTGGGGGGCCGAAACGGGGAGCTGTTTTTT. The chain joins TRBV4-1 to TRBJ2-2; either TRBD1 or TRBD2 may fit D (6 bases each). V lost 1 base and J lost 7, with 16 bases in between. Germline V gene sequence: CDR1 MGHRA, CDR2 YSYEKL. This CDR3 is 16 amino acids long.

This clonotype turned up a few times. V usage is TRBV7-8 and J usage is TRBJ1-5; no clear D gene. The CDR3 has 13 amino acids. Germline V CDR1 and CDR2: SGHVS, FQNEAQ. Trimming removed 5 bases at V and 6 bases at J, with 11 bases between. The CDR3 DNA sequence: TGTGCCAGCAGCCCCCGCATCTTTCAGCCCCAGCATTTT. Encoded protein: CASSPRIFQPQHF.

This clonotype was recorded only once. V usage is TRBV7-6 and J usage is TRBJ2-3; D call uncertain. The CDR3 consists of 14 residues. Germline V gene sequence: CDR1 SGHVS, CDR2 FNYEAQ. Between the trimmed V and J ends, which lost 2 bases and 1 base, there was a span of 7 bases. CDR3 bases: TGTGCCAGCAGCTTATATGCTGGCACAGATACGCAGTATTTT. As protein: CASSLYAGTDTQYF. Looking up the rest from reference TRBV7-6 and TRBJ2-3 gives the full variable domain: GAGVSQSPRYKVTKRGQDVALRCDPISGHVSLYWYRQALGQGPEFLTYFNYEAQQDKSGLPNDRFSAERPEGSISTLTIQRTEQRDSAMYRCASSLYAGTDTQYFGPGTRLTVL.

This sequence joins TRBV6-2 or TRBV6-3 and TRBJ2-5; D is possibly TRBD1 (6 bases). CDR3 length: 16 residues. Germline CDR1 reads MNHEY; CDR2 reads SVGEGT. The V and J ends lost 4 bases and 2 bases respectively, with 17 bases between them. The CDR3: CASSSQGNLGQETQYF. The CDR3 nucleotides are TGTGCCAGCAGTTCACAGGGAAACCTTGGTCAAGAGACCCAGTACTTC.

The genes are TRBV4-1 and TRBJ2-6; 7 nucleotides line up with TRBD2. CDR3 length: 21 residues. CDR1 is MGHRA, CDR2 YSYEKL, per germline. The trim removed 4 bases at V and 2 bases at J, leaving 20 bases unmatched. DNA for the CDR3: TGCGCCAGCAGCCGACAGATTCACGGGGAGGGGATTGGCCCTGGGGCCAACGTCCTGACTTTC. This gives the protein CASSRQIHGEGIGPGANVLTF.

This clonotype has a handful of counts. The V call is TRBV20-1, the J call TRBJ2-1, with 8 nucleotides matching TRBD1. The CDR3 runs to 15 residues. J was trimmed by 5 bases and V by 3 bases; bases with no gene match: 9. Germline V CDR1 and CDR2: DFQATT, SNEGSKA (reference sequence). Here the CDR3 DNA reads TGCAGTGCTAGTCCGATCCAGGGGGCAGACAATGAGCAGTTCTTC. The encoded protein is CSASPIQGADNEQFF.

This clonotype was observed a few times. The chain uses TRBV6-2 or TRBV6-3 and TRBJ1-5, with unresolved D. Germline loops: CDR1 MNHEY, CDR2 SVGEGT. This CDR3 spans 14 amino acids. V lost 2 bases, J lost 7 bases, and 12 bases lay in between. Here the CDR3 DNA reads TGTGCCAGCAGTTACCGGGGTGATGGGCAGCCCCAGCATTTT. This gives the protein CASSYRGDGQPQHF.

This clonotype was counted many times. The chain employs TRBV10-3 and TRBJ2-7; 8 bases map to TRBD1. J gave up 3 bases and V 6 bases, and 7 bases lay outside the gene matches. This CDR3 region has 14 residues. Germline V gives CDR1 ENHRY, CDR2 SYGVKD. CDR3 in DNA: TGTGCCATCAGGCGGACAGGGAACGACTACGAGCAGTACGTC. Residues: CAIRRTGNDYEQYV.

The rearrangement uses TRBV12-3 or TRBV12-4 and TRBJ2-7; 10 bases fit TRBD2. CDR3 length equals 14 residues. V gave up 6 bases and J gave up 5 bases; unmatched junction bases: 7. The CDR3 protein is CASRSGGGTNEQYF. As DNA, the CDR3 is TGTGCCAGCAGGAGCGGGGGGGGGACGAACGAGCAGTACTTC.

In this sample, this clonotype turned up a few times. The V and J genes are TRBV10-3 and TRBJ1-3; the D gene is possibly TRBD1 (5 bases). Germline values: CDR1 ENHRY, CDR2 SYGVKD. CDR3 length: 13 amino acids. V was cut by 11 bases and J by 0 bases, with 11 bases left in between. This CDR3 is CASGGTSGNTIYF. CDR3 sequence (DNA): TGTGCCTCCGGGGGGACCTCTGGAAACACCATATATTTT.

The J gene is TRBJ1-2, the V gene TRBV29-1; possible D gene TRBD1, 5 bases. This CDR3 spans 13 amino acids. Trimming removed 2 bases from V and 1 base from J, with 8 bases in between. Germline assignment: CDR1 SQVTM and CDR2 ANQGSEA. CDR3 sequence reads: CSVERTYNYGYTF. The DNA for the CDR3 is TGCAGCGTTGAAAGGACATATAACTATGGCTACACCTTC.

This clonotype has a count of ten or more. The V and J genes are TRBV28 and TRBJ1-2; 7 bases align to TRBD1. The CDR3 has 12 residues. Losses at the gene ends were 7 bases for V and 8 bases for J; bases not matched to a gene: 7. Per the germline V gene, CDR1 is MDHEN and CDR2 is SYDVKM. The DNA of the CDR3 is TGTGCCAGCACTCAGGGGGGCGTAGGCTACACCTTC. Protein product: CASTQGGVGYTF.

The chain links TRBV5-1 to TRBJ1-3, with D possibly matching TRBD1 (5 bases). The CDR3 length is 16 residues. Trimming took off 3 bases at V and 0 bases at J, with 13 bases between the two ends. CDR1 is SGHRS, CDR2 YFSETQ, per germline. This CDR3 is CASSSAPTGSGNTIYF. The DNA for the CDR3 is TGCGCCAGCAGCTCGGCCCCTACAGGCTCTGGAAACACCATATATTTT.

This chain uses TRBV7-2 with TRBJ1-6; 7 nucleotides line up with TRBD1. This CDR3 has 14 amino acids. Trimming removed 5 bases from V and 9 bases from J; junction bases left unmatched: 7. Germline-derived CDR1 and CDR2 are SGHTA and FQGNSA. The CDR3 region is CASSRQGVVSPLHF. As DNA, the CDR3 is TGTGCCAGCAGCCGGCAGGGGGTTGTTTCACCCCTCCACTTT.

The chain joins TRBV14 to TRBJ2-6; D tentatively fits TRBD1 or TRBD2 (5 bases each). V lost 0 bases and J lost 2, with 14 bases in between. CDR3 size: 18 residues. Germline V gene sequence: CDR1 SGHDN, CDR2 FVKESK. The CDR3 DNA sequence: TGTGCCAGCAGCCAAGAGGGGACGTTAGGGACTGGGGCCAACGTCCTGACTTTC. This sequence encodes CASSQEGTLGTGANVLTF.

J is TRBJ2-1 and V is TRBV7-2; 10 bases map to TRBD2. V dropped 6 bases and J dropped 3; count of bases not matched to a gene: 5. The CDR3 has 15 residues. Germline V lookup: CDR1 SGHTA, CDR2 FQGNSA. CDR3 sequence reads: CASRPRTSGYNEQFF. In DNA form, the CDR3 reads TGTGCCAGCAGGCCCCGGACTAGCGGCTACAATGAGCAGTTCTTC.

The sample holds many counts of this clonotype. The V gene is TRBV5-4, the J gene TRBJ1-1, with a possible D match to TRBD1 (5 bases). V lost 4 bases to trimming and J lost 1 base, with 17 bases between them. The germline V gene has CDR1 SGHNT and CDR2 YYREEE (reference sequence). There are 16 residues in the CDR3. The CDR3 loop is CASSPDLGRTNTEAFF. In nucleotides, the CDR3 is TGTGCCAGCAGCCCCGACTTGGGACGGACGAACACTGAAGCTTTCTTT.

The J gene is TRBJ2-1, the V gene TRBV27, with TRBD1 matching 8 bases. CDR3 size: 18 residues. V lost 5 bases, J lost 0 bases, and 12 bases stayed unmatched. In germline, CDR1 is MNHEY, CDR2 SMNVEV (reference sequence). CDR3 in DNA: TGTGCCAGCAGTCCTCAGGGGGCTGGGGCTAGCTCCTACAATGAGCAGTTCTTC. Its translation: CASSPQGAGASSYNEQFF.

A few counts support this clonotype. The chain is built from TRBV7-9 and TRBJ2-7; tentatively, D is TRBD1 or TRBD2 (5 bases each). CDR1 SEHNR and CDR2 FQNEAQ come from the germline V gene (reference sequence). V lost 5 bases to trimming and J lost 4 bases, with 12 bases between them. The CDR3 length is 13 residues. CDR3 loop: CASSVGPVYEQYV. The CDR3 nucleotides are TGTGCCAGCAGCGTGGGACCGGTGTACGAGCAGTACGTC.